The T cell receptor beta chain under discussion was sequenced for a study of T cell changes during pregnancy in multiple sclerosis (dated by TCRdb to between 2018 and 2021). Regarding the research as a whole: Changes in the T cell repertoire over the course of pregnancy were examined in this study in women with multiple sclerosis.

With respect to this clone: The specificity of this receptor is unknown. No base quality information exists; no much larger clone differs at one position.

Library method: the immunoSEQ multiplex PCR assay. This immuneACCESS table, as held by TCRdb, lists in-frame sequences with V and J called but not all clones. Of the missing ones, under half trace to an unresolved V gene in checked studies; the others have no known cause. This sample comprises around 63,000 clones, 90% to 95% of them detected only once. 2.2% of the sample lies in the top ten. The receptor was isolated from a female donor in good health, enrolled as a control in a pregnancy study. This specimen was peripheral blood, taken in the third trimester of pregnancy.

The DNA sequence is as follows: TGTGCCAGCAGTCCCCGGACAGGGCCGGTCCAGCCCCAGCATTTT. Translation gives CASSPRTGPVQPQHF. The V and J genes are TRBV27 and TRBJ1-5; TRBD1 fits 8 bases in the junction. There are 15 amino acids in the CDR3, from cysteine to phenylalanine inclusive. The CDR3 DNA has 45 bases and is translated from base 1. Via the germline V gene (reference sequence), CDR1 is MNHEY and CDR2 SMNVEV. Germline trimming amounts to 5 bases on V and 7 bases on J, with 10 as the count of junction bases outside the gene matches.